This entry lists 13 T cell receptor beta chains sequenced from one sample in a study of long-term antiretroviral therapy in people with HIV. Version v3.0 of the immunoSEQ assay ran at survey level. Profiled with immunoSEQ multiplex PCR; TCRdb holds only in-frame clones, not every one. The sample comprises approximately 18,000 clones, 75% to 95% of which are singletons, and 9.5% to 10% rests with the top ten. Sequenced here: unsorted PBMCs, sampled 3 years after starting antiretroviral therapy. These receptors originate from a man aged 45-65 years with HIV.

The rearrangement joins TRBV5-4 to TRBJ1-6; tentative D call: TRBD1 (6 bases). CDR3 length: 18 amino acids. Per germline, CDR1 SGHNT and CDR2 YYREEE (reference sequence). V lost 0 bases and J 6 bases, leaving 19 bases between the germline ends. CDR3 region: CASSLGNGGARPNSPLHF. The CDR3 nucleotides read TGTGCCAGCAGCTTGGGGAATGGGGGGGCGCGGCCTAATTCACCCCTCCACTTT.

In this sample, this clone turned up once. This chain uses TRBV7-3 with TRBJ2-3; 10 bases line up with TRBD2. Germline V CDR1 and CDR2: SGHTA, FQGTGA. V trimming: 5 bases; J trimming: 5 bases; junction bases outside the gene matches: 7. This CDR3 region has 15 residues. CDR3: CASSGQRGGVDTQYF. CDR3 nucleotide sequence: TGTGCCAGCAGCGGTCAGCGGGGGGGCGTAGATACGCAGTATTTT. Using reference TRBV7-3 and TRBJ2-3 for the parts outside the CDR3, the full variable domain is GAGVSQTPSNKVTEKGKYVELRCDPISGHTALYWYRQSLGQGPEFLIYFQGTGAADDSGLPNDRFFAVRPEGSVSTLKIQRTERGDSAVYLCASSGQRGGVDTQYFGPGTRLTVL.

The chain carries TRBV10-3 and TRBJ2-3, with D unresolved. V was cut by 10 bases and J by 5 bases, with 10 bases left in between. CDR1 and CDR2 (germline): ENHRY, SYGVKD. CDR3 size: 11 residues. The CDR3 loop is CATDTRDTQYF. The CDR3 coding sequence is TGTGCCACCGATACACGAGATACGCAGTATTTT.

This chain links TRBV4-3 with TRBJ2-1; 16 bases align to TRBD2. J was trimmed by 4 bases and V by 5 bases; bases with no gene match: 5. CDR1 LGHNA and CDR2 YSLEER come from the germline V gene. CDR3 length: 17 amino acids. The DNA for the CDR3 is TGCGCCAGCAGCAAGGGACTAGCGGGGGGGAATTACAATGAGCAGTTCTTC. It encodes CASSKGLAGGNYNEQFF.

V is TRBV18 and J is TRBJ2-2, with D unclear. Looked up from germline, CDR1 is KGHSH and CDR2 is LQKENI. This CDR3 has 17 residues. Trimming removed 2 bases at V and 6 bases at J, with 19 bases between. CDR3 nucleotides: TGTGCCAGCTCACCAATTCCCCCAGGCCTCCTCGCCGGGGAGCTGTTTTTT. It encodes CASSPIPPGLLAGELFF.

This clone was picked up a small number of times. CDR3 in amino acids: CASSQGWGADTEAFF. Written as DNA, the CDR3 is TGTGCCAGCAGCCAAGGATGGGGGGCCGACACTGAAGCTTTCTTT. The rearrangement uses TRBV14 and TRBJ1-1; D perhaps matches TRBD1 (6 bases). The V end was cut by 1 base, the J end by 3 bases, with 12 bases between. CDR3 size: 15 residues. Germline-derived CDR1 and CDR2 are SGHDN and FVKESK.

This chain uses TRBV5-1 with TRBJ2-2; 8 nucleotides align to TRBD1. Germline lookup yields CDR1 SGHRS and CDR2 YFSETQ. V lost 7 bases and J lost 2; bases outside the gene matches: 13. CDR3 length: 17 residues. The CDR3 region is CASSTSGGTGNTGELFF. DNA of the CDR3: TGCGCCAGCTCTACGAGTGGGGGGACAGGAAACACCGGGGAGCTGTTTTTT.

The V gene is TRBV7-8, the J gene TRBJ1-5; D is unclear. Between the trimmed V and J ends, which lost 1 base and 3 bases, there was a span of 7 bases. This CDR3 is 14 amino acids long. The germline CDR1 and CDR2 sequences are SGHVS and FQNEAQ. The CDR3 sequence is CASSLGTNNQPQHF. The CDR3 DNA reads as TGTGCCAGCAGCTTAGGCACGAACAATCAGCCCCAGCATTTT.

This clone has a single count. The chain employs TRBV29-1 and TRBJ2-3; TRBD2 aligns across 10 bases. Trimming at V came to 4 bases and at J to 0 bases, leaving 10 bases not matched to a gene. This CDR3 is built from 17 residues. Germline lookup yields CDR1 SQVTM and CDR2 ANQGSEA. The CDR3 spells CSVVTSGGASSTDTQYF. CDR3 coding DNA: TGCAGCGTTGTCACGAGCGGGGGGGCCTCTAGCACAGATACGCAGTATTTT.

V and J are TRBV6-1 and TRBJ2-7, with D hard to call. The CDR3 loop spans 10 amino acids. The germline V gene has CDR1 MNHNS and CDR2 SASEGT. V lost 3 bases and J lost 4, with 1 base in between. This CDR3 reads CASSEYEQYF. The DNA for the CDR3 is TGTGCCAGCAGTGAGTACGAGCAGTACTTC.

The rearrangement uses TRBV19 and TRBJ2-7; D remains unclear. The CDR3 runs 13 residues. CDR1 and CDR2 from the germline V gene are LNHDA and SQIVND (reference sequence). The ends were cut back, 3 bases at V and 0 bases at J, with 6 bases in the middle. The CDR3 nucleotides read TGTGCCAGTAGTATTGGCTTCTCCTACGAGCAGTACTTC. Its translation is CASSIGFSYEQYF.

The rearrangement links TRBV15 to TRBJ2-3, with unresolved D. Per germline, CDR1 LNHNV and CDR2 YYDKDF (reference sequence). The CDR3 is 14 residues long. Trimming took 1 base from V and 3 from J, leaving 8 bases between them. The CDR3 DNA reads TGTGCCACCAGCAGAGTGGGCGAAACAGATACGCAGTATTTT. Residues: CATSRVGETDTQYF.

V gene TRBV13 combines with J gene TRBJ2-7, with 14 positions matching TRBD2. Losses at the gene ends were 0 bases for V and 4 bases for J; bases not matched to a gene: 5. The length of the CDR3 is 17 residues. Germline V gene data show CDR1 as PRHDT and CDR2 as FYEKMQ (reference sequence). This CDR3 reads CASSLGTSGGAAYEQYF. CDR3 sequence (DNA): TGTGCCAGCAGCTTAGGGACTAGCGGGGGGGCAGCGTACGAGCAGTACTTC.